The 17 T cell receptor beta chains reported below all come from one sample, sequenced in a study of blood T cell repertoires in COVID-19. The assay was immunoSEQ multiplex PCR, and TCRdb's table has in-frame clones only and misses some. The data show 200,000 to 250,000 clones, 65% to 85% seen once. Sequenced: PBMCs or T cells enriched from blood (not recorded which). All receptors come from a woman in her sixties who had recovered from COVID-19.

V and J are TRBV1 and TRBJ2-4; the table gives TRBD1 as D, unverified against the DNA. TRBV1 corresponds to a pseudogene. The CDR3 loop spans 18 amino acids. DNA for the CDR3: TGCACCAGCAGCCACCAAGGCGACAGGGTAATAGCCAAAAACATTCAGTACTTC. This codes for CTSSHQGDRVIAKNIQYF.

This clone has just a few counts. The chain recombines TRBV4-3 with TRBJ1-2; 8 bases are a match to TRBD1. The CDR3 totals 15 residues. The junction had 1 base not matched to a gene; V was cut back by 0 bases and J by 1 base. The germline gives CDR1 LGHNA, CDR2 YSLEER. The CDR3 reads CASSQETGDNYGYTF. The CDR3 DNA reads TGCGCCAGCAGCCAAGAGACAGGGGATAACTATGGCTACACCTTC.

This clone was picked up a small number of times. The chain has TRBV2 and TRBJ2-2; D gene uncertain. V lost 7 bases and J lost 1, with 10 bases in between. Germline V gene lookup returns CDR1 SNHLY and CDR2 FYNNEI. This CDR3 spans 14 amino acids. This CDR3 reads CASNLLKNTGELFF. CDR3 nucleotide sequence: TGTGCCAGCAATCTACTCAAGAACACCGGGGAGCTGTTTTTT.

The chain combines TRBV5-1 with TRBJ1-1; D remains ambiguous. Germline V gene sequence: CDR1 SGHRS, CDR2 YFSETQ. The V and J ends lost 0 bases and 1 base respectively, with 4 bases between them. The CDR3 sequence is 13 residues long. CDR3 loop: CASSLVRNTEAFF. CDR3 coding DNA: TGCGCCAGCAGCTTGGTTAGGAACACTGAAGCTTTCTTT.

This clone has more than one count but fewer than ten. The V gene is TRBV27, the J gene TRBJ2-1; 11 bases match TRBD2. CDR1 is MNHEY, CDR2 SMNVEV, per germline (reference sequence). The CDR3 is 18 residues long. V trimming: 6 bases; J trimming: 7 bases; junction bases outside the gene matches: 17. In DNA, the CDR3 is TGTGCCAGCAGCGAATTCACTAGCGGGAGAACGAAAAGGAATGAGCAGTTCTTC. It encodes CASSEFTSGRTKRNEQFF.

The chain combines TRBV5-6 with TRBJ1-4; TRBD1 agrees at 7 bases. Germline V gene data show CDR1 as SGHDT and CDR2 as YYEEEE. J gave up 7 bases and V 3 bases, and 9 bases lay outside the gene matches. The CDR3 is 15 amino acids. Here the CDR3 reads CASSSGQARREKLFF. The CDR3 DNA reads TGTGCCAGCAGCTCCGGACAGGCCCGACGTGAAAAACTGTTTTTT. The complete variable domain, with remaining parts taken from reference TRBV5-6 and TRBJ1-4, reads DAGVTQSPTHLIKTRGQQVTLRCSPKSGHDTVSWYQQALGQGPQFIFQYYEEEERQRGNFPDRFSGHQFPNYSSELNVNALLLGDSALYLCASSSGQARREKLFFGSGTQLSVL.

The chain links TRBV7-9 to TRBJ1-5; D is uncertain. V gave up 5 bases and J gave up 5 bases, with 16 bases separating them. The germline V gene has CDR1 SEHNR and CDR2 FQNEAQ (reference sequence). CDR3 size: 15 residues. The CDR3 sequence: CASSARGLADQPQHF. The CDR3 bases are TGTGCCAGCAGCGCGCGGGGATTGGCGGATCAGCCCCAGCATTTT.

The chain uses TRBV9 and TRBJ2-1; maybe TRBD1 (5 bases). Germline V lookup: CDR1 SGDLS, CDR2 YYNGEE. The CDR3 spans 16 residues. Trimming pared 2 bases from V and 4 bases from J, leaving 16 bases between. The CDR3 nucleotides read TGTGCCAGCAGCGTCCAGGGCGGCCCCCTATACAATGAGCAGTTCTTC. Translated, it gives CASSVQGGPLYNEQFF.

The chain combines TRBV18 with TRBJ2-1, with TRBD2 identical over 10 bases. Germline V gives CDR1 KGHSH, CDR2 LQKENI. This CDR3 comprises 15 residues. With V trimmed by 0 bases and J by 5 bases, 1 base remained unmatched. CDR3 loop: CASSPPLAGDNEQFF. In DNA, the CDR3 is TGTGCCAGCTCACCACCCCTAGCGGGGGACAATGAGCAGTTCTTC.

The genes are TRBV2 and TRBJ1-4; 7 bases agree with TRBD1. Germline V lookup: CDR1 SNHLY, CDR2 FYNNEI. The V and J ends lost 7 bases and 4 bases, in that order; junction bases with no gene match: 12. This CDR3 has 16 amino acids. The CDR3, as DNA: TGTGCCAGCATCATTGGGACAGACCTCCTTAATGAAAAACTGTTTTTT. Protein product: CASIIGTDLLNEKLFF.

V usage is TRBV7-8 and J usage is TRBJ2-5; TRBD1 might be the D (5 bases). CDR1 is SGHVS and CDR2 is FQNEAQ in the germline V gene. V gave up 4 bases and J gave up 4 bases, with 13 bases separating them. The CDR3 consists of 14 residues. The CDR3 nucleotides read TGTGCCAGCAGCTCCGTCAGGGTCGGAGAGACCCAGTACTTC. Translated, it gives CASSSVRVGETQYF.

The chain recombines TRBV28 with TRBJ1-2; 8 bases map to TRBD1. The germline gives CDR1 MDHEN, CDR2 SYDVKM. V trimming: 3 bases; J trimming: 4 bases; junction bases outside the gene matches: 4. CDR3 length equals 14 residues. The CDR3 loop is CASSLTGAPYGYTF. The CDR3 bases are TGTGCCAGCAGTTTGACAGGGGCTCCCTATGGCTACACCTTC.

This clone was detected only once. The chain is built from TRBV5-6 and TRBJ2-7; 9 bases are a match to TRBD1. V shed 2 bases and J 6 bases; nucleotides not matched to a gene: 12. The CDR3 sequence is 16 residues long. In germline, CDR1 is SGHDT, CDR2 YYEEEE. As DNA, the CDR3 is TGTGCCAGCAGCTTTAAACCACAGGGGGCTTCCAGCGAGCAGTACTTC. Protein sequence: CASSFKPQGASSEQYF.

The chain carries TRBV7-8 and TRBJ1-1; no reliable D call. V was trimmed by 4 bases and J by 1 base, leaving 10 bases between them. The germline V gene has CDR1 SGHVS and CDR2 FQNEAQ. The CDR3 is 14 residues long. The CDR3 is CASSSQTRNTEAFF. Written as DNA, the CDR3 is TGTGCCAGCAGCTCCCAAACAAGGAACACTGAAGCTTTCTTT.

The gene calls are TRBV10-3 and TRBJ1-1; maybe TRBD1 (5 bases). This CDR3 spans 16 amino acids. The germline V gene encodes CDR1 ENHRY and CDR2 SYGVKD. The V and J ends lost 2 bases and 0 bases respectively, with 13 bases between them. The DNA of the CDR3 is TGTGCCATCAGTGAGGGGGACGGACTAATGAACACTGAAGCTTTCTTT. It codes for CAISEGDGLMNTEAFF.

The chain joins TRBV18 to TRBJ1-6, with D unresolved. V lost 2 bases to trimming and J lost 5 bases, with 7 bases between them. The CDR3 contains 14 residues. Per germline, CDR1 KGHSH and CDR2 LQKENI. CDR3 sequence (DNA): TGTGCCAGCTCACCAAGAACAGATAATTCACCCCTCCACTTT. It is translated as CASSPRTDNSPLHF.

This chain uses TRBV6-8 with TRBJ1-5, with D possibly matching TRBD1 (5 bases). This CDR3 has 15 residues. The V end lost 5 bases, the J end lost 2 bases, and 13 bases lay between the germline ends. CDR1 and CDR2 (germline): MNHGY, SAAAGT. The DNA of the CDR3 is TGTGCCAGCAGTGCGACAGAAAGGGGCAATCAGCCCCAGCATTTT. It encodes CASSATERGNQPQHF.